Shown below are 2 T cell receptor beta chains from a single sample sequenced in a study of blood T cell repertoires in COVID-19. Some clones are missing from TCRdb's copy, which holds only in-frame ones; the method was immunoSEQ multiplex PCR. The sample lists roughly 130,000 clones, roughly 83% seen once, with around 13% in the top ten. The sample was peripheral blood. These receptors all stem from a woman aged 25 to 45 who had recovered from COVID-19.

CDR3 residues: CASSLGGSTEAFF. As DNA, the CDR3 is TGTGCCAGCAGCTTAGGGGGGAGCACTGAAGCTTTCTTT. This chain connects TRBV7-3 to TRBJ1-1, with TRBD1 as a possible D gene (5 bases). The CDR3 runs 13 residues. CDR1 and CDR2 (germline): SGHTA, FQGTGA. V lost 2 bases and J 4 bases, leaving 8 bases between the germline ends.

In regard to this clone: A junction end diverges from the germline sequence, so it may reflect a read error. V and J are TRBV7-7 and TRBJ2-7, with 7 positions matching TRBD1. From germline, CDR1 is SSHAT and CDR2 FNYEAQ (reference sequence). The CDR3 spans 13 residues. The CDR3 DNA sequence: TGTGCTAGCAGCTTGGGACAGAACTACGAGCAGTACTTC. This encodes CASSLGQNYEQYF.